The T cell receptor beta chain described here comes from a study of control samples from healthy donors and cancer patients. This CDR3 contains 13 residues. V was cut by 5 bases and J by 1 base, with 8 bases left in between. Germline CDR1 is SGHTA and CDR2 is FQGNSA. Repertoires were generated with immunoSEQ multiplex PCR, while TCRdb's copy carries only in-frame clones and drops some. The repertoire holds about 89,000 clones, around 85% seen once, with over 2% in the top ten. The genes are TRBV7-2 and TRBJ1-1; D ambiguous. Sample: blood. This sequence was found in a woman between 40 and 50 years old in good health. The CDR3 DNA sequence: TGTGCCAGCAGCCCAAGCAAGAACACTGAAGCTTTCTTT. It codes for CASSPSKNTEAFF.